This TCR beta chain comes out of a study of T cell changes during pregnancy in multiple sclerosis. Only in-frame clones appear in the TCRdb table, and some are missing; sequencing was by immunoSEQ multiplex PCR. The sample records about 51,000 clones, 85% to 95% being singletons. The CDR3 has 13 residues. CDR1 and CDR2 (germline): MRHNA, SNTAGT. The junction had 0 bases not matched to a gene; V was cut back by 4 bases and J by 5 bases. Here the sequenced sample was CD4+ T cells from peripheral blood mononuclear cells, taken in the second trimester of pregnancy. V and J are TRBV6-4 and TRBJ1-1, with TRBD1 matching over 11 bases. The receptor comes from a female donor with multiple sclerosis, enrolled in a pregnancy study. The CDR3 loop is CASSGDRGTEAFF. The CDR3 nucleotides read TGTGCCAGCAGTGGGGACAGGGGGACTGAAGCTTTCTTT.